This T cell receptor (beta chain) was sequenced in a study of early T cells in non-severe SARS-CoV-2 infection. In the study overall: Chains from this unsorted whole-blood bulk RNA could not be paired.

Attached unique molecular identifiers marked individual cDNA molecules. TCRdb reprocessed the 5' RACE reads with MiXCR, giving one entry per CDR3 protein. The sample lists some 90,000 distinct CDR3 sequences; 14% to 15% were seen once. In the case of this clonotype: The antigen remains unidentified. Its ends do not fully match the called genes, so a read error is possible.

Per germline, CDR1 SGDLS and CDR2 YYNGEE. This CDR3 has 15 amino acids. Study-level findings and limits: Private and CD4 specificities were missed by VDJdb matching, skewed to anti-spike CD8.

The receptor comes from an adult who was a healthcare worker with PCR-confirmed SARS-CoV-2 infection or an uninfected control (not recorded which). Sequencing was carried out using whole blood. The chain uses TRBV9 and TRBJ2-1; weak D call: TRBD2 (6 bases). Here the CDR3 reads CASSARLGSYNEQFF. DNA for the CDR3: TGTGCCAGCAGCGCCCGACTAGGGTCCTACAATGAGCAGTTCTTT.